This T cell receptor beta chain was recorded in a study of blood T cell repertoires in COVID-19 (dated by TCRdb to the early 2020s). Background for the entire study: Samples covering the acute and convalescent phases of COVID-19 were provided by collaborators in the United States, Italy and Spain. The prospective study material was composed of cDNA or gDNA derived from T cells, B-cell-depleted T cells, or PBMCs. Subjects who had been exposed to COVID-19, were actively infected with it, or had recovered from it provided the deeply sampled blood TCRbeta repertoires that made up the dataset. A freely available public database, intended as a resource for researchers studying the immune response to SARS-CoV-2, is where the repertoires were released. Samples came from the ongoing ImmuneRACE study (first 160 participants) plus 1,254 subjects from 6 global collaborators. A de-identified subject ID, COVID-19 status, age in years and sex were almost always included in the sample metadata. Where available, HLA class I and class II types were taken from metadata supplied by the sample provider and were not determined by assay-based typing.

Enrolling through a virtual design, the prospective study's participants ranged in age from roughly 18 to 95 years and lived across roughly 23 United States geographic areas. In the prospective study, participants were assigned to cohorts based on the clinical history participants reported in a screening survey and a study questionnaire. Recovered participants in ImmuneRACE Cohort 3 were defined by two consecutive negative NP/OP PCR tests, clearance by a healthcare professional, or resolution of symptoms. In the prospective study, mobile phlebotomists collected whole blood, serum and a nasopharyngeal or oropharyngeal swab from each participant. Over a 2-month period, participants in the prospective study had the option of providing additional blood draws and questionnaires. Before DNA extraction, prospective study blood samples were shipped either frozen or at room temperature. TCRbeta CDR3 regions were amplified from genomic DNA by means of the immunoSEQ Assay, a bias-controlled multiplex PCR. As for the authors' bioinformatics: Within the assay, amplification of reference gene primers was used to estimate how many nucleated cells each sample contained. To quantify the absolute abundance of each unique TCRbeta CDR3 rearrangement, sequence reads were collapsed and filtered. For each sample, productive Simpson clonality was calculated as the square root of Simpson's diversity index over productive rearrangements. TCRdb holds this immuneACCESS table with in-frame rearrangements only. Some clones are missing; in checked studies, unresolved V genes explain under half, and the rest has no known cause. V and J calls and clone size follow that table, whereas D and trimming were derived from the DNA. The sample table records 300,000 or so clones; 80% to 95% of these occur just once. Of the sample, around 1.1% falls within the top ten clones.

The full study reports these points: How much clinical and demographic metadata was included differed by source and by participant, and the metadata was provided uncurated.

The junction shows trimming of 5 bases on V and 3 bases on J, and the gene matches do not reach 5 bases of it. CDR1 and CDR2 are drawn from the germline V gene: SGHNT, YENEEA. Reading from cysteine to phenylalanine, the CDR3 counts 15 amino acids. The DNA shown is the 45-base CDR3, in frame from base 1. Regarding this clone: Its antigen remains undetermined. No base quality information exists; no much larger clone differs at one position.

Sequenced material: PBMCs or T cells enriched from blood (not recorded which). This TCR was recovered from a woman between 25 and 40 years old who had recovered from COVID-19. This receptor chain uses TRBV11-3 and TRBJ2-1; the central 9 bases match TRBD2. The CDR3 region: CASSEGLAYYNEQFF. The DNA sequence is given as TGTGCCAGCAGCGAGGGACTAGCCTACTACAATGAGCAGTTCTTC. Outside the CDR3, residues come from the reference TRBV11-3 and TRBJ2-1 proteins, so the full variable domain is: EAGVVQSPRYKIIEKKQPVAFWCNPISGHNTLYWYLQNLGQGPELLIRYENEEAVDDSQLPKDRFSAERLKGVDSTLKIQPAELGDSAVYLCASSEGLAYYNEQFFGPGTRLTVL.